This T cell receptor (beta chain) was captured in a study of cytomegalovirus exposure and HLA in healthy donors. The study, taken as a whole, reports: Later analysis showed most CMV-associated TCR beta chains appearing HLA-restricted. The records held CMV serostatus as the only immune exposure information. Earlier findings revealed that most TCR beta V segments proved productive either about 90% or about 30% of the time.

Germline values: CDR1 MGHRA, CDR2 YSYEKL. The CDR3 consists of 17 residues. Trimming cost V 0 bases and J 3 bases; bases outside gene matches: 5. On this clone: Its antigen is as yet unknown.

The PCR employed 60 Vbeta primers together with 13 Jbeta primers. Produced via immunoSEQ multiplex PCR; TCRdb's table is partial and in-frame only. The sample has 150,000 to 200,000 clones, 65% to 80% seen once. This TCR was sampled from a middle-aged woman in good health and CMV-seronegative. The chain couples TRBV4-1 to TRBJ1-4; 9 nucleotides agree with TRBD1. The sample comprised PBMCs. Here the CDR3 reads CASSQEVTGGPNEKLFF. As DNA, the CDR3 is TGCGCCAGCAGCCAAGAGGTAACAGGGGGCCCTAATGAAAAACTGTTTTTT.